This T cell receptor (beta chain) was identified in a study of CD8 T cells in ankylosing spondylitis. Study-level findings and limits: There was reportedly significant enrichment of clones that were disease-linked in matched ankylosing spondylitis synovial fluid.

From germline, CDR1 is MNHNS and CDR2 SASEGT. This CDR3 comprises 12 residues. Trimming cost V 6 bases and J 5 bases, with 9 bases left between them. For TCR beta, libraries came from quantitative 5'-RACE with molecular barcodes. One entry per CDR3 protein, called by TCRdb with MiXCR from the 5' RACE reads. Of tens of thousands of distinct CDR3 sequences listed, roughly 7.9% are singletons. As to this clonotype: Its antigen is undetermined.

This receptor was identified in a male donor with ankylosing spondylitis or in good health (not recorded which). The J gene is TRBJ2-3, the V gene TRBV6-1; D is possibly TRBD1 or TRBD2 (6 bases each). Sample: blood, either unsorted or a sorted T cell fraction (not recorded which). CDR3 sequence (DNA): TGTGCCAGCAGGGGGGGCCTAGATACGCAGTATTTT. This encodes CASRGGLDTQYF.